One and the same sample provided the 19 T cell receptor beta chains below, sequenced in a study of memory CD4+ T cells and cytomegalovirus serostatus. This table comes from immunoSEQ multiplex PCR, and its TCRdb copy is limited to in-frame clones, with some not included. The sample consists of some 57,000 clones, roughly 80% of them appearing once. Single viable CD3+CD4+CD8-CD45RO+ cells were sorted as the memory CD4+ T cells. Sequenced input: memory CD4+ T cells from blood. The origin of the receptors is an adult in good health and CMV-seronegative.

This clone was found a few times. The CDR3 region is CASSLGSKNIQYF. The DNA of the CDR3 is TGTGCCAGCAGCTTGGGTTCCAAAAACATTCAGTACTTC. V is TRBV5-5 and J is TRBJ2-4, with no clear D. The germline V and J ends were trimmed by 0 bases and 2 bases, with 3 bases remaining between them. The length of the CDR3 is 13 residues. The V gene's germline CDR1 is SGHKS and CDR2 YYEKEE (reference sequence).

DNA of the CDR3: TGTGCCAGCAGCCAGGGACGGCTATCAGGCTACACCTTC. Translating gives CASSQGRLSGYTF. The J gene is TRBJ1-2, the V gene TRBV5-4; possibly TRBD1 for D (5 bases). The CDR3 spans 13 residues. V was cut by 4 bases and J by 8 bases, with 15 bases left in between. The germline gives CDR1 SGHNT, CDR2 YYREEE (reference sequence).

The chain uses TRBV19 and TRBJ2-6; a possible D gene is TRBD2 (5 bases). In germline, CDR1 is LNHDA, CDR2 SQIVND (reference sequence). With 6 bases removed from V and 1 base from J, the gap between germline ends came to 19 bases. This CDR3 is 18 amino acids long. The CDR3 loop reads CASSPGYGVLSGANVLTF. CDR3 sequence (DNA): TGTGCCAGTAGCCCAGGCTACGGGGTACTGTCTGGGGCCAACGTCCTGACTTTC.

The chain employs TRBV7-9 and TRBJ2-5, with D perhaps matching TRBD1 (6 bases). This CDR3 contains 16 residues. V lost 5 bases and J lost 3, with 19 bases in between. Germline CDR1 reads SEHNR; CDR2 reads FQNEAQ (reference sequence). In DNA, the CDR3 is TGTGCCAGCAGCCGAAGACAGGTGGCTGGAGAAGAGACCCAGTACTTC. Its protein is CASSRRQVAGEETQYF.

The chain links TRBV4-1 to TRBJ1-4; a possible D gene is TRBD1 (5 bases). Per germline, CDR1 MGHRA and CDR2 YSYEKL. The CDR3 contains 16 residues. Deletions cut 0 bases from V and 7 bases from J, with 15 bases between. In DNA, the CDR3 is TGCGCCAGCAGCCAAGACCCCAGGGATCGCGGTGAAAAACTGTTTTTT. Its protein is CASSQDPRDRGEKLFF.

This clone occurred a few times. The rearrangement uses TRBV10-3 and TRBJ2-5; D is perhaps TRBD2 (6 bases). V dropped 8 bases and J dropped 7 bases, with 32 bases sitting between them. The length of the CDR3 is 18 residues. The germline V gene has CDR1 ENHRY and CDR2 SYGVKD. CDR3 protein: CAISERPLGEPAEGTQYF. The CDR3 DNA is TGTGCCATCTCTGAGAGGCCGCTGGGGGAGCCCGCGGAGGGGACCCAGTACTTC.

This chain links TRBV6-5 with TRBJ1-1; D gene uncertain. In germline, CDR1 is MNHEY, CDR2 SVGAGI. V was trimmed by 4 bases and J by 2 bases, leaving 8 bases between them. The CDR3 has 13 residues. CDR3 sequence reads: CASSLRINTEAFF. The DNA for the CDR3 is TGTGCCAGCAGTTTGCGGATCAACACTGAAGCTTTCTTT.

CDR3 DNA: TGTGCCAGCAGTGAAGCCGGGGAGGGGGAGACCCAGTACTTC. It translates to CASSEAGEGETQYF. The chain recombines TRBV6-1 with TRBJ2-5; 7 nucleotides align to TRBD2. Losses at the gene ends were 0 bases for V and 5 bases for J; bases not matched to a gene: 3. The germline V gene encodes CDR1 MNHNS and CDR2 SASEGT. The CDR3 has 14 residues.

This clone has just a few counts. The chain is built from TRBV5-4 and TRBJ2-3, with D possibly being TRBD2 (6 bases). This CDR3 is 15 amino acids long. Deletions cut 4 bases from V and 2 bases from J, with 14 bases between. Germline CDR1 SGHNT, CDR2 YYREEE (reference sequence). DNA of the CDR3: TGTGCCAGCAGCCCCCGGAGGACTAACACAGATACGCAGTATTTT. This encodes CASSPRRTNTDTQYF.

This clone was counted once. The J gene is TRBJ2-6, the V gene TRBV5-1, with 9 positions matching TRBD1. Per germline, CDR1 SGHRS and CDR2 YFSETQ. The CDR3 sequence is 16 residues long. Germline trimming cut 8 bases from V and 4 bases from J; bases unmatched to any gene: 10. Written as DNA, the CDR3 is TGCGCCAGTAGGACAGGGGTAGGTGGCGGGGCCAACGTCCTGACTTTC. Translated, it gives CASRTGVGGGANVLTF.

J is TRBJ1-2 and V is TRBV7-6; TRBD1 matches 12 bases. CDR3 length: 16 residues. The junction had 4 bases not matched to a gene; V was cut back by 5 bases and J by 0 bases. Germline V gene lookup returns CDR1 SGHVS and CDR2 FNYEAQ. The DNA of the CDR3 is TGTGCCAGCAGCAACCGGGACAGGGGGCCTAACTATGGCTACACCTTC. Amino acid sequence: CASSNRDRGPNYGYTF.

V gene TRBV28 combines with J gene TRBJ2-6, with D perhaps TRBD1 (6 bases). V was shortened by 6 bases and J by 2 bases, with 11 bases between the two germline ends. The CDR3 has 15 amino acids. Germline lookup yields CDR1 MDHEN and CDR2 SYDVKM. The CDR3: CASSTRGPGANVLTF. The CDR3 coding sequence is TGTGCCAGCAGCACCAGGGGCCCTGGGGCCAACGTCCTGACTTTC.

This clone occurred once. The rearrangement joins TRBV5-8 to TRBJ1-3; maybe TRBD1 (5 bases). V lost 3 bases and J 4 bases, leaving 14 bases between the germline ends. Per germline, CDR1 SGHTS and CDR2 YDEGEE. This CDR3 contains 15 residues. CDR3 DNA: TGTGCCAGCAGCTACCAAGGGACGGTAGGAAACACCATATATTTT. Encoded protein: CASSYQGTVGNTIYF.

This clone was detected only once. For the CDR3, the DNA is TGTGCCAGCAGCTTGGGGGTTAGCTCGGATACGCAGTATTTT. It yields the protein CASSLGVSSDTQYF. The chain employs TRBV5-4 and TRBJ2-3, with D uncertain. Germline assignment: CDR1 SGHNT and CDR2 YYREEE (reference sequence). The CDR3 runs 14 residues. Trimming removed 0 bases at V and 6 bases at J, with 11 bases between.

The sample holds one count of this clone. The CDR3 DNA reads as TGTGCCAGCAGCTTAGATCTCTCTCGGGTTGAGCAGTTCTTC. Residues: CASSLDLSRVEQFF. The V and J genes are TRBV7-8 and TRBJ2-1; unclear D gene. Trimming removed 1 base from V and 9 bases from J, with 13 bases in between. The length of the CDR3 is 14 residues. Germline lookup yields CDR1 SGHVS and CDR2 FQNEAQ.

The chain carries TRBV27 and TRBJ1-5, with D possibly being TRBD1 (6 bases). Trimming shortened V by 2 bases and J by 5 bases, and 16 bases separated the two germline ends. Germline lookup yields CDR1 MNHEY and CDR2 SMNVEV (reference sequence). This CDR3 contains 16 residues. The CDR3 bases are TGTGCCAGCAGTTTACCCCGGTTGGACAGCGATCAGCCCCAGCATTTT. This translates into CASSLPRLDSDQPQHF.

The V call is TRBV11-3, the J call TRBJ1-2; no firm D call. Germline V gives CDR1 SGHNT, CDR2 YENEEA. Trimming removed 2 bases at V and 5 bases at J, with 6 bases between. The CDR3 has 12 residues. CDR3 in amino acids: CASSLNQYGYTF. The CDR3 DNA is TGTGCCAGCAGCTTAAACCAGTATGGCTACACCTTC.

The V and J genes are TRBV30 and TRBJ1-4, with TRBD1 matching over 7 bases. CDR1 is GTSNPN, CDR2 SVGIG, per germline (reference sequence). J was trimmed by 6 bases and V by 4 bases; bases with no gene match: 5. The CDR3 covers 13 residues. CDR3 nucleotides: TGTGCCTGGACTCAGGGGGATTATGAAAAACTGTTTTTT. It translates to CAWTQGDYEKLFF.

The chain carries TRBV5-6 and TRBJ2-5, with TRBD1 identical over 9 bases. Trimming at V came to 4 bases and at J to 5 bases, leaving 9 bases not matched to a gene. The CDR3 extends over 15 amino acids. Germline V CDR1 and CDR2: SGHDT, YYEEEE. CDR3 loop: CASSPPGTGTETQYF. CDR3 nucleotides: TGTGCCAGCAGCCCCCCCGGGACAGGGACCGAGACCCAGTACTTC.